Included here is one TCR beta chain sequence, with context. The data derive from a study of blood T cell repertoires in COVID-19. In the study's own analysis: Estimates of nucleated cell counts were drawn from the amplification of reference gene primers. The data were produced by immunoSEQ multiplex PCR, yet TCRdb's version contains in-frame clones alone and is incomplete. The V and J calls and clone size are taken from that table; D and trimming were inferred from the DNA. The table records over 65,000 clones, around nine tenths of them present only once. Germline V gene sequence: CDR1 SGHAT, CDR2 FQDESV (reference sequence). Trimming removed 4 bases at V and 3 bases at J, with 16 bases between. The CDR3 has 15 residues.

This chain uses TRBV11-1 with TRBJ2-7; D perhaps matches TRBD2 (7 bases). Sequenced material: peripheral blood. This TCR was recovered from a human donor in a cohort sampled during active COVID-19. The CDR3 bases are TGTGCCAGCAGCTGGGGGGCTAGCGGTAACTACGAGCAGTACTTC. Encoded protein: CASSWGASGNYEQYF.